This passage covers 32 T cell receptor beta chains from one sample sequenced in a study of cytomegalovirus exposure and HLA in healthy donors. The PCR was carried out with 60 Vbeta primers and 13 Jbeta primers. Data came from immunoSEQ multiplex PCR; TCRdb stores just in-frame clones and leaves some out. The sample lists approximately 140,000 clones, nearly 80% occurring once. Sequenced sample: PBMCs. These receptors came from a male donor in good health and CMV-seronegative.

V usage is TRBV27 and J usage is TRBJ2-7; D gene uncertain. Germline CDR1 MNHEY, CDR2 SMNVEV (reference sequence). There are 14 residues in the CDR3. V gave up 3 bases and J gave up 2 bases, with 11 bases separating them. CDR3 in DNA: TGTGCCAGCAGTTTCCACAGACCCCCCTACGAGCAGTACTTC. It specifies CASSFHRPPYEQYF.

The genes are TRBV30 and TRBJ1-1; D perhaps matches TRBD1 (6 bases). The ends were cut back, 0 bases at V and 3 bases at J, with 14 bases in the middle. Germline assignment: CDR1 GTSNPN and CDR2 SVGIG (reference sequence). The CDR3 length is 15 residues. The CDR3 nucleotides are TGTGCCTGGAGTGTGAAGGACAGCCAATACACTGAAGCTTTCTTT. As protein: CAWSVKDSQYTEAFF.

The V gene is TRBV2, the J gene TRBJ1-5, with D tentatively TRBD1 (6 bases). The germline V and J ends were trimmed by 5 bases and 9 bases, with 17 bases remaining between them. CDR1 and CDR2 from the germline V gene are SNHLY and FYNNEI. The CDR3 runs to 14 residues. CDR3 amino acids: CASSSTGLSGPQHF. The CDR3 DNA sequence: TGTGCCAGCAGTTCGACAGGCCTCTCAGGGCCCCAGCATTTT. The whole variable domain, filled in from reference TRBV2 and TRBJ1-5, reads EPEVTQTPSHQVTQMGQEVILRCVPISNHLYFYWYRQILGQKVEFLVSFYNNEISEKSEIFDDQFSVERPDGSNFTLKIRSTKLEDSAMYFCASSSTGLSGPQHFGDGTRLSIL.

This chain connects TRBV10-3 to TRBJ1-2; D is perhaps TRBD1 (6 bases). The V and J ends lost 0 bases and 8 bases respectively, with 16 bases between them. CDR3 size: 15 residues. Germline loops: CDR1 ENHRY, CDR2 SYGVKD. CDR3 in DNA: TGTGCCATCAGTGAGTCACGGGGGGGCACCGGAGGCTACACCTTC. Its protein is CAISESRGGTGGYTF.

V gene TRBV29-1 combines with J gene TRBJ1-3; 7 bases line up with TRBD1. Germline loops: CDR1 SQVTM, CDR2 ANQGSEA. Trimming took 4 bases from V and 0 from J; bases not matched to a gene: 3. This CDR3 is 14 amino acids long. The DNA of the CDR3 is TGCAGCGTTGGACAGGGAATCTCTGGAAACACCATATATTTT. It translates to CSVGQGISGNTIYF.

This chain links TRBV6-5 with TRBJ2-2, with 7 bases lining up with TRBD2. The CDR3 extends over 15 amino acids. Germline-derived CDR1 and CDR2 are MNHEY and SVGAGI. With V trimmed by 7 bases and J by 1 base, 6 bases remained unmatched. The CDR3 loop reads CASMGGTVNTGELFF. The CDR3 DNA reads TGTGCCAGCATGGGGGGGACTGTGAACACCGGGGAGCTGTTTTTT.

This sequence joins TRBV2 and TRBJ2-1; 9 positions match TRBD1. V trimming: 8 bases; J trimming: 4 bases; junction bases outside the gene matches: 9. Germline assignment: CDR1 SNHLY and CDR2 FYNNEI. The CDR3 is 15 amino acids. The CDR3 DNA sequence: TGTGCCAGCTCCAATCAGGGACAGGGTTACAATGAGCAGTTCTTC. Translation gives CASSNQGQGYNEQFF.

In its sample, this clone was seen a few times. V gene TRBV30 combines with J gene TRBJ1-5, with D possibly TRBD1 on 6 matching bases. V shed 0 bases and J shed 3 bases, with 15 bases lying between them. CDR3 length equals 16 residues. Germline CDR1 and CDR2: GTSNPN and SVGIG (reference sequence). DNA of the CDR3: TGTGCCTGGAGTGTATGGGGGCAGGGAATCAATCAGCCCCAGCATTTT. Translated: CAWSVWGQGINQPQHF.

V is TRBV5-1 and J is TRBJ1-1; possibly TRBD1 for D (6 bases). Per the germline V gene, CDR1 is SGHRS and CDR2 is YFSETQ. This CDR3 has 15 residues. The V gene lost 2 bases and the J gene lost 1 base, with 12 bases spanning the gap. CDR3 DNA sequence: TGCGCCAGCAGCTTAGAAGGGGGAAGGAACACTGAAGCTTTCTTT. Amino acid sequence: CASSLEGGRNTEAFF.

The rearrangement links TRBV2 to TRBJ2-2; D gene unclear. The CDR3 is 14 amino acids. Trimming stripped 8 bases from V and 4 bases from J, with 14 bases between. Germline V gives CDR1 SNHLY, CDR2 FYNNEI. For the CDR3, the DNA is TGTGCCAGCGTCCTCCTAGTTGGCACCGGGGAGCTGTTTTTT. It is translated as CASVLLVGTGELFF.

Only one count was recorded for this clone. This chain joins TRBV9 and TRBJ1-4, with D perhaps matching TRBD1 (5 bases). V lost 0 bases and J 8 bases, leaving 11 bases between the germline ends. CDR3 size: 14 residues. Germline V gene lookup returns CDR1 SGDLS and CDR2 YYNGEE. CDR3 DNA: TGTGCCAGCAGCGTAGGTGTGACAGTCGAAAAACTGTTTTTT. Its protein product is CASSVGVTVEKLFF. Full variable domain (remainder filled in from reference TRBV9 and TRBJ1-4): DSGVTQTPKHLITATGQRVTLRCSPRSGDLSVYWYQQSLDQGLQFLIQYYNGEERAKGNILERFSAQQFPDLHSELNLSSLELGDSALYFCASSVGVTVEKLFFGSGTQLSVL.

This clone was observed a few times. The CDR3 loop is CASSLSPGGTYEQYF. In nucleotides, the CDR3 is TGTGCCAGCAGTTTATCTCCGGGGGGTACCTACGAGCAGTACTTC. The V and J genes are TRBV27 and TRBJ2-7; 7 bases match TRBD2. The CDR3 runs 15 residues. J gave up 2 bases and V 0 bases, and 4 bases lay outside the gene matches. Germline-derived CDR1 and CDR2 are MNHEY and SMNVEV (reference sequence).

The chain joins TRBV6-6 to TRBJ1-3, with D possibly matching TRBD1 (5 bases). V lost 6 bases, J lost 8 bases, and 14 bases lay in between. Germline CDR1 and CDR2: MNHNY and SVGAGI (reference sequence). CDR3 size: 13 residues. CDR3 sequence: CASRSGGGYTIYF. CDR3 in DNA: TGTGCCAGCAGGTCTGGGGGAGGGTACACCATATATTTT.

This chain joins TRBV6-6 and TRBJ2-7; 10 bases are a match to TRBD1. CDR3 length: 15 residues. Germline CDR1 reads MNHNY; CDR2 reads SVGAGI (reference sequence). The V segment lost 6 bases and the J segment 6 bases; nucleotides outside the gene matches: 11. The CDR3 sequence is CASSPGQGLSFEQYF. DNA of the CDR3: TGTGCCAGCAGCCCGGGACAGGGGTTGTCGTTCGAGCAGTACTTC.

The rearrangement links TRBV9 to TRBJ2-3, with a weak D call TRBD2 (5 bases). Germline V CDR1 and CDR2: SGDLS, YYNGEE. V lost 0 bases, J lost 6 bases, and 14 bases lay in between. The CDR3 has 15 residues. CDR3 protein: CASSVERDLGDTQYF. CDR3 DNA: TGTGCCAGCAGCGTAGAGAGGGATTTAGGGGATACGCAGTATTTT.

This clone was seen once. The CDR3 is CASSLGPAGETQYF. The CDR3 DNA reads as TGTGCCAGCAGCTTAGGTCCAGCAGGGGAGACCCAGTACTTC. The V gene is TRBV11-2, the J gene TRBJ2-5; D perhaps matches TRBD1 (5 bases). The V end lost 1 base, the J end lost 5 bases, and 11 bases lay between the germline ends. The germline V gene encodes CDR1 SGHAT and CDR2 FQNNGV. CDR3 size: 14 residues.

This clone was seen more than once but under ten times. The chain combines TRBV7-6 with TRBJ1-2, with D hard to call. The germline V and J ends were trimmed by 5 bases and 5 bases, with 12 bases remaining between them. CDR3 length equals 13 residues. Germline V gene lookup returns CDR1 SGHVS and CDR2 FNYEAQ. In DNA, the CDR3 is TGTGCCAGCAGCCCCGAGGAGGCATATGGCTACACCTTC. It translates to CASSPEEAYGYTF. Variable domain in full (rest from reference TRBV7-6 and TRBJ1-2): GAGVSQSPRYKVTKRGQDVALRCDPISGHVSLYWYRQALGQGPEFLTYFNYEAQQDKSGLPNDRFSAERPEGSISTLTIQRTEQRDSAMYRCASSPEEAYGYTFGSGTRLTVV.

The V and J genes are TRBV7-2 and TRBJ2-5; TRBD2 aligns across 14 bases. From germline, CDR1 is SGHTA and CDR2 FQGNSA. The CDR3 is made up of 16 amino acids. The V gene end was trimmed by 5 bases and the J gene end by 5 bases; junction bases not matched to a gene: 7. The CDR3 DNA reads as TGTGCCAGCAGCCTGACTAGCGGGGGGGCTAGGGAGACCCAGTACTTC. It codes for CASSLTSGGARETQYF. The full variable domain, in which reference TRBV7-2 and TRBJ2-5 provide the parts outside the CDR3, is GAGVSQSPSNKVTEKGKDVELRCDPISGHTALYWYRQSLGQGLEFLIYFQGNSAPDKSGLPSDRFSAERTGGSVSTLTIQRTQQEDSAVYLCASSLTSGGARETQYFGPGTRLLVL.

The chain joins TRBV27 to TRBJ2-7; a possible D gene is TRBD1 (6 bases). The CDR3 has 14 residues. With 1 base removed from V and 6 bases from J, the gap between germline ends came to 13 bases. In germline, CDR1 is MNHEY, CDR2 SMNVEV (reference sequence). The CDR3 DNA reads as TGTGCCAGCAGTTTATTAGAAGGGGGTGGCGAGCAGTACTTC. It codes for CASSLLEGGGEQYF.

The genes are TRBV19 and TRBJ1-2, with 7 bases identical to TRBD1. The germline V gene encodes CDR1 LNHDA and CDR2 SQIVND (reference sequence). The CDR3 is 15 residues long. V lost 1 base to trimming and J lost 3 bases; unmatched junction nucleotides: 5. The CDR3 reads CASSIVTGADYGYTF. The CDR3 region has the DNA TGTGCCAGTAGTATAGTAACAGGGGCGGACTATGGCTACACCTTC.

The CDR3, as DNA: TGTGCCACGACCAGGGGAGACACTGAAGCTTTCTTT. Protein: CATTRGDTEAFF. The chain uses TRBV2 and TRBJ1-1; TRBD1 might be the D (6 bases). V was pared by 10 bases and J by 3 bases, with 12 bases between. Germline assignment: CDR1 SNHLY and CDR2 FYNNEI. The CDR3 extends over 12 amino acids.

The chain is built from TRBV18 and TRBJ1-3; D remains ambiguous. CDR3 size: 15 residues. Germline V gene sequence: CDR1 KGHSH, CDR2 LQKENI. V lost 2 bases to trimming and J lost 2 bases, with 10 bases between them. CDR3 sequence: CASSPGLTPGNTIYF. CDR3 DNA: TGTGCCAGCTCACCAGGACTAACTCCTGGAAACACCATATATTTT. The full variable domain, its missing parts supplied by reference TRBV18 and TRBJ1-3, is NAGVMQNPRHLVRRRGQEARLRCSPMKGHSHVYWYRQLPEEGLKFMVYLQKENIIDESGMPKERFSAEFPKEGPSILRIQQVVRGDSAAYFCASSPGLTPGNTIYFGEGSWLTVV.

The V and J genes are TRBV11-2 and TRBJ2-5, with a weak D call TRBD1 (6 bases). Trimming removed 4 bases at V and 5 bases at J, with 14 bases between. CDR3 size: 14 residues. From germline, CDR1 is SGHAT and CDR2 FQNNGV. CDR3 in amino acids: CASSYTRGLETQYF. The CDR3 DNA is TGTGCCAGCAGCTACACCAGGGGATTGGAGACCCAGTACTTC. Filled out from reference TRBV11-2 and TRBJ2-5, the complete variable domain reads EAGVAQSPRYKIIEKRQSVAFWCNPISGHATLYWYQQILGQGPKLLIQFQNNGVVDDSQLPKDRFSAERLKGVDSTLKIQPAKLEDSAVYLCASSYTRGLETQYFGPGTRLLVL.

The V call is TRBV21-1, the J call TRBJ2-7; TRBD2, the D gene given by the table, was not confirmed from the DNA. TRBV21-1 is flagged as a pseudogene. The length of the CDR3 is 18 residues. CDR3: CASSCGGRGLAGGNEQYF. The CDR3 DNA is TGTGCCAGCAGCTGCGGGGGGCGGGGACTAGCGGGGGGTAACGAGCAGTACTTC.

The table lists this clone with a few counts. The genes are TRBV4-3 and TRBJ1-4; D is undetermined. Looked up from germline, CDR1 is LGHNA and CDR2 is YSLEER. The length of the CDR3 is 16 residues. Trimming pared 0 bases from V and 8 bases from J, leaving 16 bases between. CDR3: CASSQDLFWTHEKLFF. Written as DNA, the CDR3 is TGCGCCAGCAGCCAAGACCTTTTTTGGACTCACGAAAAACTGTTTTTT.

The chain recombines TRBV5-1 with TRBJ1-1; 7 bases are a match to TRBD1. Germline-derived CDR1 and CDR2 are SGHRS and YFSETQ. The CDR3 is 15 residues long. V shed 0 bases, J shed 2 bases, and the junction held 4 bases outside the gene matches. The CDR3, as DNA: TGCGCCAGCAGCTTGGACCGGGACAGAAACACTGAAGCTTTCTTT. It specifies CASSLDRDRNTEAFF. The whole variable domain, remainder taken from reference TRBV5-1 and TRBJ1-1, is KAGVTQTPRYLIKTRGQQVTLSCSPISGHRSVSWYQQTPGQGLQFLFEYFSETQRNKGNFPGRFSGRQFSNSRSEMNVSTLELGDSALYLCASSLDRDRNTEAFFGQGTRLTVV.

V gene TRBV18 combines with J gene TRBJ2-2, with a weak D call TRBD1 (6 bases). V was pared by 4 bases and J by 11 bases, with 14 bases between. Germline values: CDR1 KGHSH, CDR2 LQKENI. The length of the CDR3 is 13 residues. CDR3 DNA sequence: TGTGCCAGCTCACTCAACAGGGCTCTAGAGCTGTTTTTT. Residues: CASSLNRALELFF.

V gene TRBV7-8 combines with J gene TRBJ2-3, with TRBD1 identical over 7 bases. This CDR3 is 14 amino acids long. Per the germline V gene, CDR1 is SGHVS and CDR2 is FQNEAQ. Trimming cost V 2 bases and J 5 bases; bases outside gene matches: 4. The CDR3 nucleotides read TGTGCCAGCAGCTTACAATCAGGGGGAGATACGCAGTATTTT. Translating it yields CASSLQSGGDTQYF.

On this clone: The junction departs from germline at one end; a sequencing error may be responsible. CDR3 in DNA: TGTGACAGCAGATTCAGGGACAGTTCAGGCTACACCTTC. This gives the protein CDSRFRDSSGYTF. The gene calls are TRBV2 and TRBJ1-2, with TRBD1 matching over 7 bases. CDR3 length: 13 residues. Germline V CDR1 and CDR2: SNHLY, FYNNEI.

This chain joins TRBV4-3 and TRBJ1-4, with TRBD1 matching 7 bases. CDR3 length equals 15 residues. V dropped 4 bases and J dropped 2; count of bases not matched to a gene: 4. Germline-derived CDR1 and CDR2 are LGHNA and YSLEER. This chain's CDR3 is CASSLIQGTNEKLFF. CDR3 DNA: TGCGCCAGCAGCCTCATACAGGGGACTAATGAAAAACTGTTTTTT.

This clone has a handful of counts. DNA of the CDR3: TGTGCCAGCAGCGTAGTCACTCCCAGCGGAAGTGAGCAGTTCTTC. Translation: CASSVVTPSGSEQFF. J is TRBJ2-1 and V is TRBV9, with D maybe TRBD2 (5 bases). There are 15 residues in the CDR3. Trimming shortened V by 0 bases and J by 9 bases, and 16 bases separated the two germline ends. Germline CDR1 is SGDLS and CDR2 is YYNGEE.

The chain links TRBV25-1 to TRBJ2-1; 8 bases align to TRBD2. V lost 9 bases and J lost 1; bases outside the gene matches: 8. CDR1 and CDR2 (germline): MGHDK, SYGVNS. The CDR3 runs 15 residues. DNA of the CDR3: TGTGCCAGTCGCCGGGGGGGGGCTTCCTACAATGAGCAGTTCTTC. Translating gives CASRRGGASYNEQFF. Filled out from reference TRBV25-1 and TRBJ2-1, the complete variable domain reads EADIYQTPRYLVIGTGKKITLECSQTMGHDKMYWYQQDPGMELHLIHYSYGVNSTEKGDLSSESTVSRIRTEHFPLTLESARPSHTSQYLCASRRGGASYNEQFFGPGTRLTVL.